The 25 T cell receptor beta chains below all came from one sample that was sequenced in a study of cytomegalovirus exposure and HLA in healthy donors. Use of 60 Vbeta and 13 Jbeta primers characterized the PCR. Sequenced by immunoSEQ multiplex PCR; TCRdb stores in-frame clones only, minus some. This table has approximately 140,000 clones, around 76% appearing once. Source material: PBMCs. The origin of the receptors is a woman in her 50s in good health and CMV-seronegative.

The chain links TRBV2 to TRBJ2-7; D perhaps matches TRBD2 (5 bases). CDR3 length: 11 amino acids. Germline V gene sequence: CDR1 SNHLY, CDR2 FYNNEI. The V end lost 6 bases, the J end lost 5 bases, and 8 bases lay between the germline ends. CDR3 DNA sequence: TGTGCCAGCAGCCGGACTGACGAGCAGTACGTC. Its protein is CASSRTDEQYV.

The CDR3 here is CASSFGGLETQYF. For the CDR3, the DNA is TGCGCCAGCAGCTTTGGGGGGTTGGAGACCCAGTACTTC. The genes are TRBV5-1 and TRBJ2-5; D may be TRBD2 (6 bases). Germline assignment: CDR1 SGHRS and CDR2 YFSETQ. V was trimmed by 2 bases and J by 5 bases, leaving 10 bases between them. This CDR3 region has 13 residues.

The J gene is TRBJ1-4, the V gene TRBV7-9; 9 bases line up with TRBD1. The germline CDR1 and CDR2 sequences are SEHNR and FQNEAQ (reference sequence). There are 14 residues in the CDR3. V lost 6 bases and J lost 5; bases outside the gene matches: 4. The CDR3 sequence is CASRRTGANEKLFF. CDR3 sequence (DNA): TGTGCCAGCAGACGGACAGGGGCAAATGAAAAACTGTTTTTT.

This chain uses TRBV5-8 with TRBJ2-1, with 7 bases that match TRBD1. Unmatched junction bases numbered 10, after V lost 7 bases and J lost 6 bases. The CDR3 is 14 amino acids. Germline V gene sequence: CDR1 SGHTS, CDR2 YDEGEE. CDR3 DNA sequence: TGTGCCAGCTGCATGAACAGGGGTAGCAATGAGCAGTTCTTC. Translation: CASCMNRGSNEQFF.

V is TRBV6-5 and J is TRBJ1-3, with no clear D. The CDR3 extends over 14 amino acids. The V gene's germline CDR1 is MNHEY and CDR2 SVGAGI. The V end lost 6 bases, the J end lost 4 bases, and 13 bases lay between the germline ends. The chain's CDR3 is CASSRMRHGNTIYF. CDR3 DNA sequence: TGTGCCAGCAGCCGGATGAGACACGGAAACACCATATATTTT.

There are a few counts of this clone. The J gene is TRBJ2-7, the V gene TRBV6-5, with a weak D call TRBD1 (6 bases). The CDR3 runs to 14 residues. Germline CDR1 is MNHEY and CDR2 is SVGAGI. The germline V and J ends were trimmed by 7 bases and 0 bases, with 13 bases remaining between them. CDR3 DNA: TGTGCCAGCAAGTCGACAGGTAGCTCCTACGAGCAGTACTTC. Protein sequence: CASKSTGSSYEQYF.

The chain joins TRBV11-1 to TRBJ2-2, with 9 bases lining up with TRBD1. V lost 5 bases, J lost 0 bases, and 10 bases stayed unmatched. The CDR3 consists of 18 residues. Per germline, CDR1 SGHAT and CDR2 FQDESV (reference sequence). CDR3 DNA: TGTGCCAGCAGCCGGGACAGGGCGCAGTTCGCGAACACCGGGGAGCTGTTTTTT. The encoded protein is CASSRDRAQFANTGELFF.

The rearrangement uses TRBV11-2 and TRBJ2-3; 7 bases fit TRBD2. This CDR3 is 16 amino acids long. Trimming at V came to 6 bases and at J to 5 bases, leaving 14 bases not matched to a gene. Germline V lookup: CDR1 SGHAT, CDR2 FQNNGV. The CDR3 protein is CASRNPRSGEGDTQYF. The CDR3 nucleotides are TGTGCCAGCAGGAACCCTCGGAGCGGGGAGGGAGATACGCAGTATTTT. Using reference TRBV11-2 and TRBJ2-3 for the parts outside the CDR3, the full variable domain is EAGVAQSPRYKIIEKRQSVAFWCNPISGHATLYWYQQILGQGPKLLIQFQNNGVVDDSQLPKDRFSAERLKGVDSTLKIQPAKLEDSAVYLCASRNPRSGEGDTQYFGPGTRLTVL.

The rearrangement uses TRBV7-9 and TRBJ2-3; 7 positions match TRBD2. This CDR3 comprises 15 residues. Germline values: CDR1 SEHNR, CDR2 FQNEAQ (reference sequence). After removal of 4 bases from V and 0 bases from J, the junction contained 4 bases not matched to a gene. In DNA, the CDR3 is TGTGCCAGCAGCTCCAGCGGGGCCAGCACAGATACGCAGTATTTT. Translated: CASSSSGASTDTQYF.

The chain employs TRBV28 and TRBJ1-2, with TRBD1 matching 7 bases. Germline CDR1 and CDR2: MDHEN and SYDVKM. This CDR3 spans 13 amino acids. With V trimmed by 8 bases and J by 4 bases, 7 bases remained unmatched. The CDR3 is CASWDSRTYGYTF. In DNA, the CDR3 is TGTGCCAGCTGGGACAGCCGAACCTATGGCTACACCTTC.

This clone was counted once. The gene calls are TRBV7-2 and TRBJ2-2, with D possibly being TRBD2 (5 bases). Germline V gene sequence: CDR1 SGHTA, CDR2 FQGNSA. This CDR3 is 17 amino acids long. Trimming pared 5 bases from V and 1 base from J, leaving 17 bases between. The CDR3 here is CASSPGVRVKNTGELFF. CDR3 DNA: TGTGCCAGCAGCCCCGGGGTTAGGGTCAAGAACACCGGGGAGCTGTTTTTT.

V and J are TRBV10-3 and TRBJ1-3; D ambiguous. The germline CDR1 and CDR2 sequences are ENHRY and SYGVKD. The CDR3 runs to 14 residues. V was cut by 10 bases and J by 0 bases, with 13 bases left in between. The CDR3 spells CASRTGSSGNTIYF. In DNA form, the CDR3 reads TGTGCCAGCCGGACGGGGAGCTCTGGAAACACCATATATTTT.

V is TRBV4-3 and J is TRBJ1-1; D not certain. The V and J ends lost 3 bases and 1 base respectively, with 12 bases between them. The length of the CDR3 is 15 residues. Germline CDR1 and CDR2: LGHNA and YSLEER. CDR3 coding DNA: TGCGCCAGCAGCCAGGACCTCCGGGGGAACACTGAAGCTTTCTTT. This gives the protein CASSQDLRGNTEAFF.

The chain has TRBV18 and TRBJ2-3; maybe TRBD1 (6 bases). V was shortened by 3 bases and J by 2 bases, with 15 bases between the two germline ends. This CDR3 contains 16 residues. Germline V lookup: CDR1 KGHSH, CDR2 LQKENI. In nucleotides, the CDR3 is TGTGCCAGCTCACCGCCTCAGGGGTCTTACACAGATACGCAGTATTTT. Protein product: CASSPPQGSYTDTQYF.

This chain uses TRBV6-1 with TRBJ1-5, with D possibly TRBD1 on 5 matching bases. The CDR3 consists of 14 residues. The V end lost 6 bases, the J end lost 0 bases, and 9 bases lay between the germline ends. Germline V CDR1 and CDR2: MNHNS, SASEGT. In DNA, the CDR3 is TGTGCCAGCAGGCAGACAGCTAGCAATCAGCCCCAGCATTTT. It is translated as CASRQTASNQPQHF.

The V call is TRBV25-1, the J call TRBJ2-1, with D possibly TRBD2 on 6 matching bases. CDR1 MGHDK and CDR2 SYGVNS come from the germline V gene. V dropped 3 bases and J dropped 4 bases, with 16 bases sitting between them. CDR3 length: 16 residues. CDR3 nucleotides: TGTGCCAGCAGTGAGGACCCGGGACTGCAGTACAATGAGCAGTTCTTC. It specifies CASSEDPGLQYNEQFF.

This CDR3 reads CASSPPGQGTGGEQYF. Here the CDR3 DNA reads TGTGCCAGCTCACCACCGGGACAGGGAACGGGTGGGGAGCAGTACTTC. The V and J genes are TRBV18 and TRBJ2-7; 9 bases line up with TRBD1. The V gene's germline CDR1 is KGHSH and CDR2 LQKENI. CDR3 length: 16 amino acids. Trimming removed 0 bases from V and 7 bases from J; junction bases left unmatched: 10.

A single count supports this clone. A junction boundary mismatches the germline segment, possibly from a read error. CDR3 loop: CASSLGVGEETQYF. The CDR3 DNA is TGTGCTAGCAGCCTAGGAGTGGGAGAGGAGACCCAGTACTTC. The chain combines TRBV7-7 with TRBJ2-5, with D perhaps TRBD2 (5 bases). Germline CDR1 reads SSHAT; CDR2 reads FNYEAQ (reference sequence). This CDR3 spans 14 amino acids.

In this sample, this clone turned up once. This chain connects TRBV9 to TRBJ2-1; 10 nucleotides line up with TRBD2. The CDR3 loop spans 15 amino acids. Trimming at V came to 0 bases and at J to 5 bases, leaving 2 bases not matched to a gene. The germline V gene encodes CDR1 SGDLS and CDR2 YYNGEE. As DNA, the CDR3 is TGTGCCAGCAGCGTAGCACTAGCGGGGAACAATGAGCAGTTCTTC. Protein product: CASSVALAGNNEQFF. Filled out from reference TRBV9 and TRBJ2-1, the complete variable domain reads DSGVTQTPKHLITATGQRVTLRCSPRSGDLSVYWYQQSLDQGLQFLIQYYNGEERAKGNILERFSAQQFPDLHSELNLSSLELGDSALYFCASSVALAGNNEQFFGPGTRLTVL.

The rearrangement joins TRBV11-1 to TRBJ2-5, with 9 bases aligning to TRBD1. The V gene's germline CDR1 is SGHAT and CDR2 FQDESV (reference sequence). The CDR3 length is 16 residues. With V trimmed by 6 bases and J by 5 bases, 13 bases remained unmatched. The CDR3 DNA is TGTGCCAGCAGTCCCCATGGGACAGGGCGTCGGGAGACCCAGTACTTC. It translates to CASSPHGTGRRETQYF.

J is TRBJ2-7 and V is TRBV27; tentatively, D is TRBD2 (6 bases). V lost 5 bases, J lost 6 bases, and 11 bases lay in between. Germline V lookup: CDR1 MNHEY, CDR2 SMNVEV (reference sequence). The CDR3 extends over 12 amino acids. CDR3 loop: CASSLGGVEQYF. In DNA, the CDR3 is TGTGCCAGCAGTCTGGGGGGAGTCGAGCAGTACTTC.

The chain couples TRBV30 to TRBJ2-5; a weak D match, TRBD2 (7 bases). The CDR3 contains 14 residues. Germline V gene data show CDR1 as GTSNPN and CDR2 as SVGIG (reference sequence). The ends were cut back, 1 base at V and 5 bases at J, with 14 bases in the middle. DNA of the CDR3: TGTGCCTGGAGTGCTGGGGGAGGGGGGGAGACCCAGTACTTC. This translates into CAWSAGGGGETQYF.

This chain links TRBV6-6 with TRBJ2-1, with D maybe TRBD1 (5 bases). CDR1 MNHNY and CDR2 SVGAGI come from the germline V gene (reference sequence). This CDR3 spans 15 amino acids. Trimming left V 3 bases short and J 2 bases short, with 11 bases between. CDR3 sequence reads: CASSYLRAPYNEQFF. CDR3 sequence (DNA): TGTGCCAGCAGTTATCTCAGGGCGCCCTACAATGAGCAGTTCTTC.

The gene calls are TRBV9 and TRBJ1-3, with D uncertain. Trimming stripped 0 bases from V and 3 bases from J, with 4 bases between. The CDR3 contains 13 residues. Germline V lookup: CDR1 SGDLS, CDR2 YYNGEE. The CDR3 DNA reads TGTGCCAGCAGCGTAGCTGTTGGAAACACCATATATTTT. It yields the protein CASSVAVGNTIYF.

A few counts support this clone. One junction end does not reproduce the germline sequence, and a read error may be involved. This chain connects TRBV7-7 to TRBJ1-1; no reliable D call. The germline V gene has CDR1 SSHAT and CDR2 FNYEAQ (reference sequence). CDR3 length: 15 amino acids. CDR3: CASSLWDGGNTEAFF. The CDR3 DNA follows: TGTGCTAGCAGCTTGTGGGATGGAGGGAACACTGAAGCTTTCTTT.